This is a list of T cell receptor beta chains from one sample in a study of cytomegalovirus exposure and HLA in healthy donors. Sequenced by immunoSEQ multiplex PCR; TCRdb stores in-frame clones only, minus some. The table lists around 230,000 clones, approximately 86% of them singletons. Source material: PBMCs. The receptors were gathered from a woman in her twenties or thirties in good health and CMV-seropositive. Each CDR3 is given with its conserved first and last residue. The D gene is left open where the match is weak. Clone size, where shown, is once, few, many, or a class for clones that have expanded.

V gene	clone size	D gene	J gene	CDR3 DNA	CDR3 protein
TRBV7-2	.	TRBD2	TRBJ2-7	TGTGCCAGCAGCCGAATGACTAGCGAGGGAGACGAGCAGTACTTC	CASSRMTSEGDEQYF
TRBV29-1	.	TRBD1	TRBJ2-2	TGCAGCGGGAAAGGGACAGGGGAAAACACCGGGGAGCTGTTTTTT	CSGKGTGENTGELFF
TRBV13	once	.	TRBJ2-5	TGTGCCAGCAGCTTATCTGGACTTAAACAAGAGACCCAGTACTTC	CASSLSGLKQETQYF
TRBV27	.	TRBD2	TRBJ2-7	TGTGCCAGCAGTCCGCTAGCGGGAGGGTGGTACGAGCAGTACTTC	CASSPLAGGWYEQYF
TRBV28	.	.	TRBJ2-7	TGTGCCAGCAGTTTTGGTAGTTTCTTAATCTCCTACGAGCAGTACTTC	CASSFGSFLISYEQYF
TRBV9	.	.	TRBJ1-2	TGTGCCAGCAGCGTAGGGGTCGGGAACTATGGCTACACCTTC	CASSVGVGNYGYTF
TRBV7-8	.	.	TRBJ1-5	TGTGCCAGCAGCTTAGAGGCGGCGAGACAGCCCCAGCATTTT	CASSLEAARQPQHF
TRBV14	few	.	TRBJ2-1	TGTGCCAGCAGCCAGCGAGTAGATGAGCAGTTCTTC	CASSQRVDEQFF
TRBV19	.	.	TRBJ2-6	TGTGCCAGTAGCGTAACAGGAGCCTCTGGGGCCAACGTCCTGACTTTC	CASSVTGASGANVLTF
TRBV10-3	.	TRBD2	TRBJ2-3	TGTGCCATCAGTGAGATGGGACTAGCGGGAGCCCGAACTAGCACAGATACGCAGTATTTT	CAISEMGLAGARTSTDTQYF
TRBV10-1	once	.	TRBJ2-5	TGCGCCAGCAGTCGCAGGATCCAAGAGACCCAGTACTTC	CASSRRIQETQYF
TRBV5-1	.	.	TRBJ2-3	TGCGCCAGCAGCTTGGCCGGGGGCACAGATACGCAGTATTTT	CASSLAGGTDTQYF
TRBV28	.	TRBD1	TRBJ2-6	TGTGCCAGCAGGGAGACCGGGACAGGGATCCCTGGGGCCAACGTCCTGACTTTC	CASRETGTGIPGANVLTF
TRBV9	.	TRBD2	TRBJ2-1	TGTGCCAGCAGCGTCCCTAGGGCGGGAGGGCCGGAAAATGAGCAGTTCTTC	CASSVPRAGGPENEQFF
TRBV27	.	.	TRBJ1-1	TGTGCCAGCAGTTTACTCCAGGGTTCGGACACTGAAGCTTTCTTT	CASSLLQGSDTEAFF
TRBV5-1	.	.	TRBJ2-1	TGCGCCAGCAGCTTGGGGGGGGACAGCAATGAGCAGTTCTTC	CASSLGGDSNEQFF
TRBV19	.	.	TRBJ2-1	TGTGCCAGTAGTATATTTGAGATCGTAGGGAGAACAGTGCAGTTCTTC	CASSIFEIVGRTVQFF
TRBV10-3	once	TRBD1	TRBJ1-4	TGTGCCATCAGTGATTCAGGACAGGGAGAAAAACTGTTTTTT	CAISDSGQGEKLFF
TRBV2	few	TRBD1	TRBJ1-2	TGTGCCAGCATCAGGGGACAGGGGGAAGGTGGCTACACCTTC	CASIRGQGEGGYTF
TRBV2	.	.	TRBJ1-5	TGTGCCAGCAGGGAGGCGGGAAATCAGCCCCAGCATTTT	CASREAGNQPQHF
TRBV19	.	.	TRBJ2-1	TGTGCCAGTAAAAGGACAGAGGGAAATGAGCAGTTCTTC	CASKRTEGNEQFF
TRBV25-1	.	.	TRBJ2-1	TGTGCCAGCAGTGAATCCCTCAGTAACAATGAGCAGTTCTTC	CASSESLSNNEQFF
TRBV7-9	.	.	TRBJ2-7	TGTGCCAGCAGCTTAGGAGGTACCCTCATTCTCTACGAGCAGTACTTC	CASSLGGTLILYEQYF
TRBV10-1	.	.	TRBJ2-2	TGCGCCAGCAGTGAGTCGGCCAGACACGGGGAGCTGTTTTTT	CASSESARHGELFF
TRBV28	.	TRBD2	TRBJ2-7	TGTGCCAGCAGTTCCGTCACAGGGCTAGCGGGAGGGGTCACCTACGAGCAGTACTTC	CASSSVTGLAGGVTYEQYF
TRBV6-6	.	TRBD2	TRBJ2-7	TGTGCCAGCAGTTACAGTGGACTAGCGGGAGACTACGAGCAGTACTTC	CASSYSGLAGDYEQYF
TRBV6-6	.	TRBD1	TRBJ1-3	TGTGCCAGCAGTTACTCGGGGGACAGGCTTGGAAACACCATATATTTT	CASSYSGDRLGNTIYF
TRBV5-1	.	TRBD2	TRBJ2-7	TGCGCCAGCAGCGAGACTAGCGGGGGCTCCTACGAGCAGTACTTC	CASSETSGGSYEQYF
TRBV6-1	.	TRBD2	TRBJ2-7	TGTGCCAGCAGTGAGTGGACGGGACTACCTTCCTACGAGCAGTACTTC	CASSEWTGLPSYEQYF
TRBV7-6	.	.	TRBJ2-5	TGTGCCAGCAGCTTAGCCTTCAGGACCCAGTACTTC	CASSLAFRTQYF
TRBV7-2	.	TRBD1	TRBJ2-7	TGTGCCAGCAGCCCGGGACAGCCCTACGAGCAGTACTTC	CASSPGQPYEQYF